Each of the 26 T cell receptor beta chains below was sequenced from the same sample in a study of CD8+ T cells in alopecia areata. The sequencing template was cDNA reverse transcribed from extracted RNA. TCRdb keeps only in-frame clones here, not all; method: immunoSEQ multiplex PCR. The sample presents around 6,300 clones, none singletons. Time point meaning: mouse skin 6 weeks after grafting, around onset of hair loss. The sample here was skin, taken at week 6. The receptors originated from a C3H/HeJ mouse with alopecia areata. This strain's MHC haplotype is H2-k.

This clone showed up just a few times. The genes and germline here are from mouse. The read halts 4 residues ahead of the CDR3 end, with the missing end drawn from the germline J gene. The J gene is TRBJ2-5, the V gene TRBV13-1; TRBD1 matches 7 bases. This CDR3 has 13 residues. Germline values: CDR1 NSHNY, CDR2 SYGAGN. Here the CDR3 reads CASSETGKDTQYF. CDR3 DNA, as far as it was read: TGTGCCAGCAGTGAGACAGGGAAGGAC.

The sample holds many counts of this clone. The genes are named according to mouse. Incomplete CDR3 DNA: TGTGCCAGCAGTGGGGACAGGGGGACTAGTCAAAAC. It codes for CASSGDRGTSQN. The whole CDR3 is CASSGDRGTSQNTLYF. The gene calls are TRBV13-1 and TRBJ2-4; 11 nucleotides align to TRBD1. The read ends 4 residues early relative to the CDR3; the germline J gene fills the gap. This CDR3 is 16 amino acids long. Germline CDR1 and CDR2: NSHNY and SYGAGN. V was clipped by 3 bases and J by 0 bases; unmatched bases: 3.

This clone was seen a handful of times. Gene names are mouse gene names. The CDR3 goes on 4 residues after the read ends, and that part is filled in from the germline J gene. V and J are TRBV5 and TRBJ2-1, with TRBD1 as a possible D gene (5 bases). The V and J ends lost 0 bases and 4 bases respectively, with 10 bases between them. Germline CDR1 is LGHNA and CDR2 is YNLKQL (reference sequence). CDR3 length equals 15 residues. The CDR3 DNA, read in part, is TGTGCCAGCAGCCAAGAGTCAGGGCCTTATGCT. Translating gives CASSQESGPYA. In full, the CDR3 is CASSQESGPYAEQFF.

As regards this clone: Gene names are mouse gene names. The CDR3 extends 4 residues past the end of the read, so its final part is completed from the germline J gene. V gene TRBV5 combines with J gene TRBJ2-5; 11 bases fit TRBD2. The CDR3 loop spans 16 amino acids. With 2 bases clipped from V and 0 bases from J, the junction kept 1 base outside the gene matches. CDR1 LGHNA and CDR2 YNLKQL come from the germline V gene (reference sequence). CDR3 in amino acids: CASSQRDWGNQDTQYF. The covered CDR3 bases are TGTGCCAGCAGCCAACGGGACTGGGGGAACCAAGAC.

This clone has at least ten counts. Any gene name here is a mouse gene name. The read falls 4 residues short of the CDR3 end, and the missing part is taken from the germline J gene. Other DNA sequences of this sample code for an identical CDR3. The chain couples TRBV19 to TRBJ1-1; tentative D call: TRBD1 (6 bases). V was shortened by 5 bases and J by 0 bases, with 11 bases between the two germline ends. The CDR3 covers 14 residues. Germline V lookup: CDR1 FNHDT, CDR2 SITEND (reference sequence). The sequenced CDR3 bases are TGTGCCAGCAGCCGAGACAGGTCAAACACA. Translating it yields CASSRDRSNT. The entire CDR3 protein reads CASSRDRSNTEVFF.

This clone appeared many times. The germline and genes are mouse ones. The CDR3 is cut off 4 residues early in the read; its end comes from the germline J gene. The rearrangement joins TRBV16 to TRBJ2-3; 12 bases fit TRBD2. The CDR3 length is 17 residues. Trimming at V came to 3 bases and at J to 1 base, leaving 5 bases not matched to a gene. CDR1 and CDR2 (germline): SGHSA, FRNQAP. The sequenced CDR3 bases are TGTGCAAGCAGCTTCCCTGACTGGGGGGGCGGTGCAGAA. Amino acids: CASSFPDWGGGAE. The entire CDR3 is CASSFPDWGGGAETLYF.

Concerning this clone: Gene names denote mouse genes. The observed sequence ends 4 residues before the CDR3 terminus, with the missing tail filled in from the germline J gene. The rearrangement links TRBV13-1 to TRBJ2-2, with D possibly matching TRBD1 (6 bases). Germline loops: CDR1 NSHNY, CDR2 SYGAGN. CDR3 size: 16 residues. The V gene lost 0 bases and the J gene lost 1 base, with 10 bases spanning the gap. The CDR3 region is CASSDAGAENTGQLYF. The sequenced CDR3 bases are TGTGCCAGCAGTGATGCAGGGGCAGAAAACACCGGG.

Of note for this clone: Genes and germline come from the mouse. Read coverage stops 4 residues before the CDR3 terminus; the germline J gene supplies the remainder. V gene TRBV12-1 combines with J gene TRBJ2-3; 10 nucleotides align to TRBD2. Trimming took 0 bases from V and 0 from J; bases not matched to a gene: 8. Germline loops: CDR1 SGHSN, CDR2 HYEKVE. This CDR3 has 18 residues. The DNA read from the CDR3 is TGTGCCAGCTCTCTCGCCGCCCTGGGGGGGCGCAGTGCAGAA. Translation gives CASSLAALGGRSAE. In full, the CDR3 reads CASSLAALGGRSAETLYF.

This clone appeared a few times. Gene names are mouse gene names. Read coverage stops 4 residues before the CDR3 terminus; the germline J gene supplies the remainder. The rearrangement joins TRBV4 to TRBJ2-1; 7 bases map to TRBD2. J was trimmed by 3 bases and V by 4 bases; bases with no gene match: 0. This CDR3 contains 13 residues. Germline lookup yields CDR1 LGHDT and CDR2 YNNKQL (reference sequence). Partial CDR3 DNA: TGTGCCAGCAGCTGGGGGGGCTATGCT. Translation gives CASSWGGYA. In full, the CDR3 is CASSWGGYAEQFF.

Of note for this clone: These gene names are mouse names. With the read ending 4 residues before the CDR3 end, the germline J gene is used to fill in that end. The chain is built from TRBV17 and TRBJ2-7; 10 bases fit TRBD2. Looked up from germline, CDR1 is MNHDT and CDR2 is YYDKIL. The CDR3 loop spans 13 amino acids. Incomplete CDR3 DNA: TGTGCTAGCAGGCCGGGACTGGGGTAT. Amino acid sequence: CASRPGLGY. The CDR3 in its entirety is CASRPGLGYEQYF.

This clone turned up a few times. Gene and germline names: mouse. Read data end 4 residues before the CDR3 end; the end is taken from the germline J gene. The chain couples TRBV13-3 to TRBJ2-4; 9 bases are a match to TRBD2. Germline V gene sequence: CDR1 NNHDY, CDR2 SYVADS. V gave up 1 base and J gave up 0 bases; unmatched junction bases: 3. The CDR3 contains 16 residues. This CDR3 is CASSDLGGTSQNTLYF. The sequenced CDR3 bases are TGTGCCAGCAGTGATCTGGGGGGGACTAGTCAAAAC.

Comments on this clone: The gene names here belong to mouse. The CDR3 goes on 4 residues after the read ends, and that part is filled in from the germline J gene. V usage is TRBV13-1 and J usage is TRBJ1-1, with a tentative D call TRBD1 (6 bases). This CDR3 contains 13 residues. The V end was cut by 5 bases, the J end by 2 bases, with 10 bases between. CDR1 NSHNY and CDR2 SYGAGN come from the germline V gene. The chain's CDR3 is CASSGQSNTEVFF. The DNA read from the CDR3 is TGTGCCAGCAGCGGACAGAGTAACACA.

This clone was seen repeatedly, ten times or more. Gene names are the mouse ones. The missing CDR3 end, 4 residues past where the read stops, is filled in from the germline J gene. The chain recombines TRBV5 with TRBJ2-1; 8 nucleotides align to TRBD1. The CDR3 is 14 amino acids. Germline values: CDR1 LGHNA, CDR2 YNLKQL (reference sequence). CDR3 loop: CASSQQGALAEQFF. The DNA read from the CDR3 is TGTGCCAGCAGCCAACAGGGGGCTCTGGCT.

At least ten counts were recorded for this clone. Gene names are the mouse ones. The CDR3 end falls 4 residues outside the read, so it is completed with the germline J gene. V usage is TRBV13-3 and J usage is TRBJ2-3; the D is unclear. The CDR3 is 14 residues long. CDR1 is NNHDY, CDR2 SYVADS, per germline. The V gene lost 4 bases and the J gene lost 0 bases, with 9 bases spanning the gap. CDR3: CASSHQASAETLYF. Partial CDR3 DNA: TGTGCCAGCAGTCACCAGGCTAGTGCAGAA.

This clone was seen only a few times. Mouse gene names and germline throughout. The sequenced fragment ends 4 residues before the CDR3 boundary, so the rest is inferred from the germline J gene. J is TRBJ1-1 and V is TRBV13-3, with a possible D match to TRBD1 (5 bases). V lost 6 bases and J 4 bases, leaving 10 bases between the germline ends. The CDR3 totals 12 residues. From germline, CDR1 is NNHDY and CDR2 SYVADS. CDR3: CASKQGITEVFF. The CDR3 bases that were read are TGTGCCAGCAAGCAGGGAATCACA.

A few counts support this clone. Gene names are the mouse ones. The CDR3 extends 4 residues past the end of the read, so its final part is completed from the germline J gene. This sequence joins TRBV13-1 and TRBJ2-1; perhaps TRBD2 as D (7 bases). V was pared by 2 bases and J by 3 bases, with 12 bases between. CDR1 is NSHNY and CDR2 is SYGAGN in the germline V gene. The CDR3 loop spans 15 amino acids. Partial CDR3 DNA: TGTGCCAGCAGTGAAGCTGGGGGCTTCTATGCT. Amino acids: CASSEAGGFYA. The whole CDR3 protein is CASSEAGGFYAEQFF.

This clone was counted many times. The listed genes are named as in mouse. The CDR3 end lies 4 residues beyond the end of the read and is filled in from the germline J gene. V and J are TRBV31 and TRBJ1-2; 7 bases align to TRBD1. J lost 3 bases, V lost 0 bases, and 1 base had no gene match. This CDR3 is built from 13 residues. Germline loops: CDR1 GKSSPN, CDR2 SITVG. This chain's CDR3 is CAWSLGTDSDYTF. The CDR3 bases that were read are TGTGCCTGGAGTCTAGGGACAGACTCC.

The table lists this clone with a few counts. Gene names are the mouse ones. The read is 4 residues too short to cover the CDR3 end, so that end is filled in from the germline J gene. This sequence joins TRBV1 and TRBJ2-4; D is ambiguous. Germline V CDR1 and CDR2: NSQYPW, LRSPGD (reference sequence). V was shortened by 4 bases and J by 0 bases, with 8 bases between the two germline ends. The CDR3 spans 14 residues. The CDR3 region is CTCSVTSSQNTLYF. CDR3 bases read: TGCACCTGCAGTGTGACATCTAGTCAAAAC.

This clone has more than one count but fewer than ten. The gene names given are mouse names. The CDR3 is cut off 4 residues early in the read; its end comes from the germline J gene. The chain couples TRBV19 to TRBJ2-5; no reliable D call. Germline CDR1 is FNHDT and CDR2 is SITEND (reference sequence). The CDR3 length is 11 residues. The sequenced part of the CDR3 DNA is TGTGCCAGCAGTATAAGGGAC. Protein: CASSIRD. Given in full, the CDR3 is CASSIRDTQYF.

This clone was seen many times. Gene names follow the mouse nomenclature. The CDR3 end lies 4 residues beyond the end of the read and is filled in from the germline J gene. This rearrangement joins TRBV1 to TRBJ2-1; D is ambiguous. The CDR3 has 14 amino acids. Germline values: CDR1 NSQYPW, CDR2 LRSPGD (reference sequence). V was cut by 1 base and J by 2 bases, with 6 bases left in between. CDR3 bases read: TGCACCTGCAGTGCAGGTGGGTACTATGCT. Protein product: CTCSAGGYYA. The whole CDR3 reads CTCSAGGYYAEQFF.

With regard to this clone: Each gene name is a mouse one. Read coverage stops 3 residues before the CDR3 terminus; the germline J gene supplies the remainder. V gene TRBV31 combines with J gene TRBJ1-6, with a tentative D call TRBD1 (6 bases). TRBJ1-6 is assigned to the ORF class and has an uncertain function. Germline CDR1 reads GKSSPN; CDR2 reads SITVG. The germline V and J ends were trimmed by 5 bases and 3 bases, with 11 bases remaining between them. This CDR3 region has 14 residues. CDR3 residues: CAWGRDNYNSPLYF. The DNA read from the CDR3 is TGTGCCTGGGGCCGGGACAACTATAATTCGCCC.

With regard to this clone: Mouse gene names apply. Sequencing ends 4 residues short of the CDR3 end; the germline J gene provides the rest. The chain couples TRBV19 to TRBJ2-3; 7 nucleotides match TRBD2. The CDR3 consists of 16 residues. V lost 0 bases and J lost 0; bases outside the gene matches: 4. The germline CDR1 and CDR2 sequences are FNHDT and SITEND (reference sequence). CDR3 in amino acids: CASSIAGGYSAETLYF. The CDR3 bases that were read are TGTGCCAGCAGTATAGCTGGGGGATATAGTGCAGAA.

In its sample, this clone is medium-sized. Gene labels here are mouse ones. The CDR3 is cut off 4 residues early in the read; its end comes from the germline J gene. The chain is built from TRBV12-1 and TRBJ2-2; 8 positions match TRBD2. Germline V gives CDR1 SGHSN, CDR2 HYEKVE. The junction had 1 base not matched to a gene; V was cut back by 2 bases and J by 0 bases. The CDR3 covers 15 residues. This CDR3 is CASSRLGPNTGQLYF. CDR3 DNA (partial): TGTGCCAGCTCTCGACTGGGGCCAAACACCGGG.

With respect to this clone: Gene names follow the mouse nomenclature. The CDR3 is cut off 4 residues early in the read; its end comes from the germline J gene. The V call is TRBV5, the J call TRBJ2-1; 11 positions match TRBD2. V trimming: 2 bases; J trimming: 0 bases; junction bases outside the gene matches: 3. The CDR3 runs to 17 residues. Germline V gene data show CDR1 as LGHNA and CDR2 as YNLKQL (reference sequence). The CDR3 DNA, read in part, is TGTGCCAGCAGCCAATGGGACTGGGGGTATAACTATGCT. Encoded protein: CASSQWDWGYNYA. The full-length CDR3 reads as CASSQWDWGYNYAEQFF.

The table lists this clone with a few counts. The gene symbols are mouse symbols. The read ends 4 residues before the CDR3 terminus; that terminus is restored from the germline J gene. The chain uses TRBV13-2 and TRBJ2-5, with 9 bases aligning to TRBD1. The germline V gene encodes CDR1 NNHNN and CDR2 SYGAGS (reference sequence). CDR3 length equals 13 residues. The CDR3 loop reads CASGDRGRDTQYF. The part of the CDR3 DNA that was read is TGTGCCAGCGGCGACAGGGGGAGGGAC.

There are many counts of this clone. Mouse gene names and germline throughout. Read sequence stops 4 residues before the CDR3 end, and the germline J gene provides the missing end. The chain recombines TRBV13-2 with TRBJ2-1, with D perhaps matching TRBD2 (5 bases). The CDR3 is 15 amino acids. V dropped 1 base and J dropped 1 base, with 9 bases sitting between them. The germline V gene encodes CDR1 NNHNN and CDR2 SYGAGS (reference sequence). The CDR3 here is CASGDSWANYAEQFF. Incomplete CDR3 DNA: TGTGCCAGCGGTGATTCCTGGGCGAACTATGCT.